Below are 23 T cell receptor beta chains sequenced from a single sample in a study of blood T cell repertoires in COVID-19. Repertoires were generated with immunoSEQ multiplex PCR, while TCRdb's copy carries only in-frame clones and drops some. The repertoire holds 120,000 to 150,000 clones, around 84% seen once, with around 8.2% in the top ten. The sequenced sample consisted of peripheral blood. The receptors were gathered from a woman aged 55-70 years with acute or convalescent COVID-19.

The chain uses TRBV6-1 and TRBJ2-5; a weak D match, TRBD2 (6 bases). V lost 3 bases, J lost 7 bases, and 21 bases lay in between. Per the germline V gene, CDR1 is MNHNS and CDR2 is SASEGT. CDR3 size: 16 residues. The chain's CDR3 is CASSDWGLRIPGTQYF. The CDR3 nucleotides are TGTGCCAGCAGTGACTGGGGACTTAGAATACCGGGGACCCAGTACTTC.

Points on this clone: Other nucleotide sequences from this sample produce the same CDR3. The V and J genes are TRBV6-5 and TRBJ1-4; TRBD1 matches 8 bases. There are 14 residues in the CDR3. Germline-derived CDR1 and CDR2 are MNHEY and SVGAGI. The V gene end was trimmed by 6 bases and the J gene end by 3 bases; junction bases not matched to a gene: 3. For the CDR3, the DNA is TGTGCCAGCAGGCTGACAGGGGCTAATGAAAAACTGTTTTTT. This translates into CASRLTGANEKLFF.

J is TRBJ2-3 and V is TRBV7-9; 9 bases map to TRBD2. Per the germline V gene, CDR1 is SEHNR and CDR2 is FQNEAQ (reference sequence). The CDR3 contains 16 residues. The V segment lost 5 bases and the J segment 6 bases; nucleotides outside the gene matches: 12. CDR3 in amino acids: CASSPPGGGAGDTQYF. The CDR3 region has the DNA TGTGCCAGCAGCCCCCCGGGCGGGGGGGCCGGGGATACGCAGTATTTT.

The chain couples TRBV11-2 to TRBJ2-7, with 7 bases identical to TRBD1. CDR3 length equals 13 residues. Per the germline V gene, CDR1 is SGHAT and CDR2 is FQNNGV. V was clipped by 5 bases and J by 1 base; unmatched bases: 2. The CDR3 loop reads CASSEGQSYEQYF. CDR3 in DNA: TGTGCCAGCAGCGAGGGACAGTCCTACGAGCAGTACTTC.

V gene TRBV5-4 combines with J gene TRBJ2-2; 12 nucleotides match TRBD2. The CDR3 covers 17 residues. Per germline, CDR1 SGHNT and CDR2 YYREEE (reference sequence). J gave up 3 bases and V 1 base, and 4 bases lay outside the gene matches. CDR3 amino acids: CASSLSRLAGDTGELFF. CDR3 nucleotides: TGTGCCAGCAGCTTGTCCCGACTAGCGGGGGACACCGGGGAGCTGTTTTTT.

The rearrangement links TRBV7-8 to TRBJ2-4; the match to TRBD2 covers 8 bases. The V and J ends lost 4 bases and 8 bases, in that order; junction bases with no gene match: 7. This CDR3 comprises 14 residues. The germline V gene has CDR1 SGHVS and CDR2 FQNEAQ. CDR3 loop: CASSYLRGGDIQYF. The CDR3 DNA reads as TGTGCCAGCAGCTACCTACGGGGGGGTGACATTCAGTACTTC.

V gene TRBV3-1 (or the pseudogene TRBV3-2) combines with J gene TRBJ2-1; the match to TRBD2 covers 8 bases. V lost 1 base, J lost 12 bases, and 11 bases stayed unmatched. Germline-derived CDR1 and CDR2 are LGHDT and YNNKEL (reference sequence). The CDR3 consists of 15 residues. CDR3 sequence (DNA): TGTGCCAGCAGCCAAGCGGTGTGGCGGGGGGCGGGGCAGTTCTTC. This translates into CASSQAVWRGAGQFF.

The gene calls are TRBV5-5 and TRBJ1-5; TRBD1 matches at 7 bases. The germline V gene has CDR1 SGHKS and CDR2 YYEKEE (reference sequence). V gave up 0 bases and J gave up 3 bases; unmatched junction bases: 3. The CDR3 covers 15 residues. In DNA form, the CDR3 reads TGTGCCAGCAGCTTGGCGGGACAGAACAATCAGCCCCAGCATTTT. Amino acids: CASSLAGQNNQPQHF.

The genes are TRBV11-3 and TRBJ2-3, with TRBD2 matching 14 bases. V gave up 5 bases and J gave up 0 bases; unmatched junction bases: 7. CDR1 is SGHNT and CDR2 is YENEEA in the germline V gene. This CDR3 contains 18 residues. The CDR3: CASSPGTSGGLSTDTQYF. CDR3 bases: TGTGCCAGCAGCCCGGGGACTAGCGGGGGCCTAAGCACAGATACGCAGTATTTT.

The chain is built from TRBV11-2 and TRBJ2-1; 10 bases agree with TRBD2. Germline V gene lookup returns CDR1 SGHAT and CDR2 FQNNGV. V lost 1 base to trimming and J lost 9 bases; unmatched junction nucleotides: 6. There are 15 residues in the CDR3. The CDR3 sequence: CASSLASGGTGEQFF. The CDR3 coding sequence is TGTGCCAGCAGCTTAGCTAGCGGGGGAACGGGTGAGCAGTTCTTC.

DNA of the CDR3: TGTGCCAGCAGTTTAATCGACAGGACGGGCGGGGAGCTGTTTTTT. Its translation: CASSLIDRTGGELFF. The rearrangement uses TRBV28 and TRBJ2-2; tentatively, D is TRBD1 (6 bases). The CDR3 is made up of 15 amino acids. V was cut by 2 bases and J by 7 bases, with 14 bases left in between. The germline V gene has CDR1 MDHEN and CDR2 SYDVKM.

DNA of the CDR3: TGTGCCAGCAGCCCCGCGGGGGCGGGGGGCCAAGAGACCCAGTACTTC. Translation: CASSPAGAGGQETQYF. The chain combines TRBV28 with TRBJ2-5; 8 bases are shared with TRBD2. Germline CDR1 is MDHEN and CDR2 is SYDVKM. Unmatched junction bases numbered 10, after V lost 6 bases and J lost 1 base. CDR3 length: 16 residues.

The rearrangement joins TRBV2 to TRBJ2-1, with 10 bases fitting TRBD2. CDR3 length equals 15 residues. Trimming took 3 bases from V and 9 from J; bases not matched to a gene: 8. In germline, CDR1 is SNHLY, CDR2 FYNNEI. CDR3 nucleotide sequence: TGTGCCAGCAGTGACCGAAGCGGGGGGGCGGGTGAGCAGTTCTTC. It specifies CASSDRSGGAGEQFF.

The rearrangement joins TRBV11-3 to TRBJ1-2; D gene unclear. CDR1 and CDR2 from the germline V gene are SGHNT and YENEEA. The CDR3 sequence is 14 residues long. Trimming left V 4 bases short and J 3 bases short, with 12 bases between. For the CDR3, the DNA is TGTGCCAGCAGCTATTTCGGGTACGACTATGGCTACACCTTC. Its translation is CASSYFGYDYGYTF.

CDR3 region: CASSVGAYNEQFF. CDR3 DNA: TGTGCCAGCAGCGTAGGGGCGTACAATGAGCAGTTCTTC. This sequence joins TRBV9 and TRBJ2-1; D gene unclear. CDR3 length: 13 residues. CDR1 is SGDLS and CDR2 is YYNGEE in the germline V gene. V lost 0 bases and J 4 bases, leaving 5 bases between the germline ends.

The chain joins TRBV12-3 or TRBV12-4 to TRBJ1-1; D gene uncertain. V was trimmed by 0 bases and J by 8 bases, leaving 10 bases between them. The CDR3 totals 13 residues. The CDR3 sequence: CASSLAPGGEAFF. The CDR3 DNA sequence: TGTGCCAGCAGTTTAGCACCCGGAGGGGAAGCTTTCTTT.

This chain links TRBV7-2 with TRBJ2-5; 8 bases are shared with TRBD2. Germline CDR1 reads SGHTA; CDR2 reads FQGNSA. This CDR3 is built from 17 residues. V gave up 2 bases and J gave up 0 bases; unmatched junction bases: 8. The CDR3 DNA reads as TGTGCCAGCAGCTTACCGACCGGGGGGGCCTACCAAGAGACCCAGTACTTC. This codes for CASSLPTGGAYQETQYF.

The V gene is TRBV11-2, the J gene TRBJ2-2, with D possibly matching TRBD1 (6 bases). Trimming removed 6 bases at V and 3 bases at J, with 20 bases between. From germline, CDR1 is SGHAT and CDR2 FQNNGV. This CDR3 comprises 17 residues. This CDR3 is CASSPDRSWGHTGELFF. The DNA of the CDR3 is TGTGCCAGCAGTCCAGATCGGAGTTGGGGGCACACCGGGGAGCTGTTTTTT.

The chain combines TRBV7-2 with TRBJ2-5, with D possibly matching TRBD1 (7 bases). CDR3 length: 15 amino acids. Trimming removed 5 bases at V and 5 bases at J, with 18 bases between. Germline CDR1 reads SGHTA; CDR2 reads FQGNSA. The CDR3: CASSTRTGGGETQYF. CDR3 DNA: TGTGCCAGCAGCACCAGGACAGGAGGGGGGGAGACCCAGTACTTC. Full variable domain (rest looked up from reference TRBV7-2 and TRBJ2-5): GAGVSQSPSNKVTEKGKDVELRCDPISGHTALYWYRQSLGQGLEFLIYFQGNSAPDKSGLPSDRFSAERTGGSVSTLTIQRTQQEDSAVYLCASSTRTGGGETQYFGPGTRLLVL.

This clone was seen at least ten times. V gene TRBV5-1 combines with J gene TRBJ2-3; 7 nucleotides agree with TRBD1. The V gene end was trimmed by 0 bases and the J gene end by 0 bases; junction bases not matched to a gene: 10. Germline CDR1 and CDR2: SGHRS and YFSETQ. The CDR3 extends over 18 amino acids. The CDR3 DNA reads as TGCGCCAGCAGCTTGGCCGTAGGACAGGATGGTAGCACAGATACGCAGTATTTT. Protein: CASSLAVGQDGSTDTQYF.

V gene TRBV2 combines with J gene TRBJ2-7; 12 nucleotides align to TRBD2. The CDR3 runs 16 residues. Trimming removed 5 bases from V and 5 bases from J; junction bases left unmatched: 10. CDR1 and CDR2 (germline): SNHLY, FYNNEI. CDR3 sequence: CASSSGLAGGLHEQYF. CDR3 nucleotides: TGTGCCAGCAGTTCAGGGCTAGCGGGGGGGCTACACGAGCAGTACTTC.

This clone was counted at least ten times. The rearrangement joins TRBV6-2 or TRBV6-3 to TRBJ2-7, with 7 bases lining up with TRBD1. The germline CDR1 and CDR2 sequences are MNHEY and SVGEGT. V trimming: 4 bases; J trimming: 1 base; junction bases outside the gene matches: 13. This CDR3 comprises 17 residues. The CDR3 DNA is TGTGCCAGCAGTTCGGGACAGCGGCATGATTTTTCCTACGAGCAGTACTTC. Its protein product is CASSSGQRHDFSYEQYF.

The sample holds one count of this clone. The CDR3 sequence: CASSTGNRQGNTEAFF. DNA for the CDR3: TGTGCCAGCAGCACCGGGAATAGACAGGGAAACACTGAAGCTTTCTTT. This chain connects TRBV9 to TRBJ1-1; 7 bases are shared with TRBD1. Trimming took 4 bases from V and 2 from J; bases not matched to a gene: 11. In germline, CDR1 is SGDLS, CDR2 YYNGEE. The CDR3 is 16 amino acids.